Listed below are T cell receptor beta chains from one sample, sequenced in a study of vaccination and CD4 T cells after COVID-19. From the PCR reads, TCRdb called clonotypes with MiXCR, one entry per CDR3 protein. In the table there are 27,000 or so distinct CDR3 sequences, around 48% of which are singletons. These receptors' antigens are unknown. The sequenced material came from CD4+ T cells from blood, cultured in vitro. The receptor source for this set is a human donor who had recovered from COVID-19. Each CDR3 is given with its conserved first and last residue. Fields, in order: D gene, clone size, V gene, CDR3 length, J gene, CDR3 protein, CDR3 DNA. D genes are given only for firm matches. Only part of the rows carry a size: once, few, many, or a class if the clone is expanded.

TRBD1,-,TRBV7-2,14,TRBJ2-1,CASSPSDRFHEQFF,TGTGCCAGCAGCCCCTCGGACAGGTTTCATGAGCAGTTCTTC
TRBD1,once,TRBV2,14,TRBJ2-1,CASSEQGAKDEQFF,TGTGCCAGCAGTGAACAGGGGGCCAAGGATGAGCAGTTCTTC
TRBD2,once,TRBV6-1,11,TRBJ2-7,CATGGSYEQYF,TGTGCCACGGGAGGGTCTTACGAGCAGTACTTC
-,-,TRBV7-7,13,TRBJ1-1,CASSLDGGSEAFF,TGTGCCAGCAGCTTAGATGGGGGTTCGGAAGCTTTCTTT
-,-,TRBV5-1,15,TRBJ2-7,CASSTQAGDSYEQYF,TGCGCCAGCAGCACTCAGGCCGGGGACTCGTACGAGCAGTACTTC
-,-,TRBV28,13,TRBJ1-1,CASSQIYGTEAFF,TGTGCCAGCAGTCAAATATATGGCACTGAAGCTTTCTTT
TRBD2,-,TRBV2,14,TRBJ2-3,CASKGGGSTDTQYF,TGTGCCAGCAAAGGCGGGGGTAGCACAGATACGCAGTATTTT
TRBD2,-,TRBV7-8,15,TRBJ2-3,CASSLMAGGPDTQYF,TGTGCCAGCAGCTTAATGGCGGGGGGGCCAGATACGCAGTATTTT
TRBD1,-,TRBV14,16,TRBJ2-6,CASSQYRGSGANVLTF,TGTGCCAGCAGCCAATACAGGGGCTCTGGGGCCAACGTCCTGACTTTC
-,-,TRBV3-1,15,TRBJ2-7,CASSQGRLLSYEQYF,TGTGCCAGCAGCCAAGGCAGGCTGCTCTCCTACGAGCAGTACTTC
-,few,TRBV2,16,TRBJ1-5,CASRLQGLWGNQPQHF,TGTGCCAGCAGACTCCAGGGGCTATGGGGCAATCAGCCCCAGCATTTT